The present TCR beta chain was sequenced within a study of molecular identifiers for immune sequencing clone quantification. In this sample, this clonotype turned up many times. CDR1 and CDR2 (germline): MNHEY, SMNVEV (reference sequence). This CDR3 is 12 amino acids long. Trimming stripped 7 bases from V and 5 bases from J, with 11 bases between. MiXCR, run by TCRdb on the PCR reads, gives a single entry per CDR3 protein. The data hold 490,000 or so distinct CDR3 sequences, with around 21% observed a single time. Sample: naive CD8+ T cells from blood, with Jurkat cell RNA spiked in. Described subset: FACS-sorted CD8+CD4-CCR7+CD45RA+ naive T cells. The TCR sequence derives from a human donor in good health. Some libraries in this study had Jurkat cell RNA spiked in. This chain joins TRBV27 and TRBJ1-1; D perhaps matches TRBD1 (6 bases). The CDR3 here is CASIGGRTEAFF. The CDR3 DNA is TGTGCCAGCATTGGGGGCCGAACTGAAGCTTTCTTT.